Many counts were recorded for the clone carrying this TCR beta chain. The cDNA was synthesized by 5'RACE incorporating 10-nucleotide random UMIs. In each sequencing run, over 160 million TCR-beta sequences were generated from 15-18 subjects. TCRdb passed the 5' RACE reads through MiXCR, listing each CDR3 protein once. The repertoire holds about 53,000 distinct CDR3 sequences, with roughly 8% as singletons. This record comes from a study of neurological immune-mediated disorders. Time point given: longitudinal time-point 3. 2 million unsorted PBMCs were stored in RNAlater at -80 °C before RNA extraction. The CDR3 is made up of 15 amino acids. Germline V gene sequence: CDR1 SGHKS, CDR2 YYEKEE (reference sequence). V lost 1 base and J lost 3, with 11 bases in between.

The specimen sequenced was PBMCs. The TCR comes from a woman in her thirties or forties in good health. The V and J genes are TRBV5-5 and TRBJ1-5; D remains unclear. CDR3: CASSLYSGSNQPQHF. CDR3 DNA sequence: TGTGCCAGCAGCTTGTATTCGGGTTCCAATCAGCCCCAGCATTTT.